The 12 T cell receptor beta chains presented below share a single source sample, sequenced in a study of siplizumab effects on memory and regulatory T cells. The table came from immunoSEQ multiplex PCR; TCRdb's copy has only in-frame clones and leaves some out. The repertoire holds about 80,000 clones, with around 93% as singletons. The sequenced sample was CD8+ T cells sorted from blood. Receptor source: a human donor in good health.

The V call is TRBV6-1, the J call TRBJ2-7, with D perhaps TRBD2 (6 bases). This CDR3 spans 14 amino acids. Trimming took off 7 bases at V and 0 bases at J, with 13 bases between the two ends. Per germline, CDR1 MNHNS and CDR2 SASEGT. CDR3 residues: CASTWLGGSYEQYF. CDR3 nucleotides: TGTGCCAGCACCTGGTTGGGGGGCTCCTACGAGCAGTACTTC.

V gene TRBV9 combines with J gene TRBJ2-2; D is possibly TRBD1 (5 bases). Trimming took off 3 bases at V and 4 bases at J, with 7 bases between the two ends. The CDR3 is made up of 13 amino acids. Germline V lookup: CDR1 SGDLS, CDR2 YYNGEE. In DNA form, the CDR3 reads TGTGCCAGCAGCGCAGGGCCCACCGGGGAGCTGTTTTTT. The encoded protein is CASSAGPTGELFF.

The DNA of the CDR3 is TGTGCCAGCGGGGGGGAGATTGACAATGAGCAGTTCTTC. Its translation is CASGGEIDNEQFF. The rearrangement joins TRBV6-6 to TRBJ2-1, with 7 bases aligning to TRBD2. Losses at the gene ends were 8 bases for V and 5 bases for J; bases not matched to a gene: 6. The CDR3 loop spans 13 amino acids. Per germline, CDR1 MNHNY and CDR2 SVGAGI (reference sequence).

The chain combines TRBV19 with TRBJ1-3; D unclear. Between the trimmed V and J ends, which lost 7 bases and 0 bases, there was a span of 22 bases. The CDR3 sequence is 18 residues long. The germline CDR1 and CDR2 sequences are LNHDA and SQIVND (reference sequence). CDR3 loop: CASKSLRLGEDSGNTIYF. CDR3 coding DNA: TGTGCCAGTAAGTCTCTCAGGTTGGGCGAGGACTCTGGAAACACCATATATTTT.

CDR3 DNA sequence: TGTGCCAGCAAGGTCTATCCCCCAGATACGCAGTATTTT. Protein product: CASKVYPPDTQYF. The genes are TRBV6-5 and TRBJ2-3, with unresolved D. This CDR3 region has 13 residues. V dropped 7 bases and J dropped 4 bases, with 12 bases sitting between them. Germline CDR1 and CDR2: MNHEY and SVGAGI.

DNA of the CDR3: TGTGCCAGCAGCTTAGGTATTCGACAGACCGTTGGTGAGGGACAGCCCCAGCATTTT. It yields the protein CASSLGIRQTVGEGQPQHF. This chain joins TRBV7-8 and TRBJ1-5, with a tentative D call TRBD1 (5 bases). This CDR3 has 19 amino acids. V was cut by 1 base and J by 7 bases, with 26 bases left in between. Germline V gives CDR1 SGHVS, CDR2 FQNEAQ.

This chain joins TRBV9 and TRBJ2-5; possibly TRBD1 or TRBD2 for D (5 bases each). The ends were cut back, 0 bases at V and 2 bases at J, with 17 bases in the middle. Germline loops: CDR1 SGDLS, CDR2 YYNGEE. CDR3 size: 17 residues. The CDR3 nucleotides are TGTGCCAGCAGCGTAGCCTTATCTGGGACCGAGCAAGAGACCCAGTACTTC. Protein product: CASSVALSGTEQETQYF.

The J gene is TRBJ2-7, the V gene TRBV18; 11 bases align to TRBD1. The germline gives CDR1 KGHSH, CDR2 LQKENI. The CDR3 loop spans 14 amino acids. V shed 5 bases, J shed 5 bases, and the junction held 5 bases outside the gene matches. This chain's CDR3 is CASSSGQGADEQYF. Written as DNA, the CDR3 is TGTGCCAGCTCATCCGGACAGGGGGCAGACGAGCAGTACTTC.

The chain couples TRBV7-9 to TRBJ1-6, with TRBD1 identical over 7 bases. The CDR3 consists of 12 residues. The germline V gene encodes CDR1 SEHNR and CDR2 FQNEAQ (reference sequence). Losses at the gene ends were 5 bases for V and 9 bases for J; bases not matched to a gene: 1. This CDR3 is CASSPGGSPLHF. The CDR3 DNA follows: TGTGCCAGCAGCCCAGGGGGTTCACCCCTCCACTTT.

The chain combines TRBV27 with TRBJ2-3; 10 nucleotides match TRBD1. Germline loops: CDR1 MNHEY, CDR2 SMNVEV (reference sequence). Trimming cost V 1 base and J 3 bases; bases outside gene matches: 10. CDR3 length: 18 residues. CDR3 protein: CASSLLTSGDRGTDTQYF. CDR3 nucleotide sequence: TGTGCCAGCAGTTTATTGACCTCTGGGGACAGGGGTACAGATACGCAGTATTTT.

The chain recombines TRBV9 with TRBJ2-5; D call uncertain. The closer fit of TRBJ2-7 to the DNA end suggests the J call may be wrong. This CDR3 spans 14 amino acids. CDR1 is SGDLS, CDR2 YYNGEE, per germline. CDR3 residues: CASSAGPTSYEQYF. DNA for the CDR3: TGTGCCAGCAGCGCCGGCCCCACCTCCTACGAGCAGTACTTC.

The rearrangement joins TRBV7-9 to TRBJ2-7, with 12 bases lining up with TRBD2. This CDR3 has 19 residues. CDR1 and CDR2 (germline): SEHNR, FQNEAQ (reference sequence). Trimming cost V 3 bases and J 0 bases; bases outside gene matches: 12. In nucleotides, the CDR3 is TGTGCCAGCAGCTTTCAGACACTTACTAGCGGGAGGAGCTCCTACGAGCAGTACTTC. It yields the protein CASSFQTLTSGRSSYEQYF.